Below, 29 T cell receptor beta chains from the same sample are listed, as sequenced in a study of cytomegalovirus exposure and HLA in healthy donors. Clones were read by immunoSEQ multiplex PCR, and TCRdb kept only the in-frame ones, dropping some. The sample yields more than 90,000 clones, roughly 88% seen once. Input material: PBMCs. The receptor source for this set is a man aged 18 to 30 in good health and CMV-seronegative.

V usage is TRBV5-1 and J usage is TRBJ1-1; 10 positions agree with TRBD1. V gave up 4 bases and J gave up 4 bases; unmatched junction bases: 4. This CDR3 has 14 residues. Germline V gene sequence: CDR1 SGHRS, CDR2 YFSETQ. Here the CDR3 reads CASSRDRGLTEAFF. The CDR3 DNA sequence: TGCGCCAGCAGCCGTGACAGGGGGCTCACTGAAGCTTTCTTT.

This clone was observed a single time. V and J are TRBV5-1 and TRBJ2-7; the D gene is possibly TRBD1 (6 bases). The CDR3 covers 15 residues. CDR1 is SGHRS, CDR2 YFSETQ, per germline. Trimming cost V 0 bases and J 0 bases, with 10 bases left between them. The CDR3 nucleotides read TGCGCCAGCAGCTTGGGGGGGCGGAGCTCCTACGAGCAGTACTTC. This sequence encodes CASSLGGRSSYEQYF.

This clone has a handful of counts. The rearrangement joins TRBV28 to TRBJ1-2; 7 nucleotides match TRBD1. J lost 4 bases, V lost 4 bases, and 15 bases had no gene match. The germline V gene encodes CDR1 MDHEN and CDR2 SYDVKM. The CDR3 is 17 amino acids. The CDR3 DNA reads as TGTGCCAGCAGTTCAATTCGCCTCCGGGACAGCATCTATGGCTACACCTTC. Translated: CASSSIRLRDSIYGYTF.

The chain employs TRBV27 and TRBJ1-4, with TRBD1 matching 12 bases. The V gene end was trimmed by 5 bases and the J gene end by 8 bases; junction bases not matched to a gene: 12. The germline V gene has CDR1 MNHEY and CDR2 SMNVEV (reference sequence). The CDR3 contains 17 residues. The CDR3 bases are TGTGCCAGCAGTCAGGGGACAGGGGGCGCAGCGGGAGAAAAACTGTTTTTT. It is translated as CASSQGTGGAAGEKLFF.

The rearrangement uses TRBV7-9 and TRBJ1-3, with D hard to call. Germline V gene sequence: CDR1 SEHNR, CDR2 FQNEAQ (reference sequence). This CDR3 is built from 16 residues. The V end was cut by 4 bases, the J end by 0 bases, with 13 bases between. Written as DNA, the CDR3 is TGTGCCAGCAGCTATGGGCAGGTTAACTCTGGAAACACCATATATTTT. Its protein is CASSYGQVNSGNTIYF.

The chain combines TRBV6-5 with TRBJ1-2; 7 nucleotides match TRBD1. Trimming took 5 bases from V and 2 from J; bases not matched to a gene: 5. This CDR3 has 14 residues. CDR1 is MNHEY, CDR2 SVGAGI, per germline. The CDR3 DNA reads as TGTGCCAGCAGTCCGCAGACAGGGAACTATGGCTACACCTTC. This gives the protein CASSPQTGNYGYTF.

This clone was picked up a small number of times. The chain employs TRBV5-1 and TRBJ1-6; unclear D gene. The length of the CDR3 is 13 residues. Germline CDR1 reads SGHRS; CDR2 reads YFSETQ. Trimming left V 7 bases short and J 0 bases short, with 5 bases between. CDR3 protein: CASGSSYNSPLHF. The CDR3 DNA reads TGCGCCAGCGGGAGCTCCTATAATTCACCCCTCCACTTT.

The rearrangement joins TRBV6-1 to TRBJ1-5; no reliable D call. The CDR3 is 11 amino acids. Between the trimmed V and J ends, which lost 5 bases and 8 bases, there was a span of 7 bases. CDR1 is MNHNS and CDR2 is SASEGT in the germline V gene. The CDR3 loop is CASSLDKPQHF. The CDR3 coding sequence is TGTGCCAGCAGTCTTGACAAGCCCCAGCATTTT.

The chain carries TRBV6-6 and TRBJ2-3; a possible D gene is TRBD1 (5 bases). In germline, CDR1 is MNHNY, CDR2 SVGAGI (reference sequence). CDR3 length equals 16 residues. V shed 5 bases and J shed 0 bases, with 15 bases lying between them. DNA for the CDR3: TGTGCCAGCAGTCCCCAGGGATTTACTAGCACAGATACGCAGTATTTT. The encoded protein is CASSPQGFTSTDTQYF.

The J gene is TRBJ2-3, the V gene TRBV5-1; D possibly corresponds to TRBD1 (6 bases). The V end lost 4 bases, the J end lost 0 bases, and 15 bases lay between the germline ends. Germline V gene sequence: CDR1 SGHRS, CDR2 YFSETQ. The CDR3 is 16 residues long. CDR3: CASSGGLGASTDTQYF. The CDR3 coding sequence is TGCGCCAGCAGCGGCGGCCTGGGGGCGAGCACAGATACGCAGTATTTT.

This rearrangement joins TRBV18 to TRBJ2-1, with 12 bases that match TRBD1. The CDR3 sequence is 16 residues long. The V gene end was trimmed by 2 bases and the J gene end by 9 bases; junction bases not matched to a gene: 8. The germline gives CDR1 KGHSH, CDR2 LQKENI. CDR3 sequence: CASSPVAGQGATEQFF. The DNA of the CDR3 is TGTGCCAGCTCACCAGTCGCGGGACAGGGGGCAACTGAGCAGTTCTTC.

The chain has TRBV19 and TRBJ2-2, with TRBD2 matching over 7 bases. This CDR3 spans 15 amino acids. J gave up 5 bases and V 5 bases, and 8 bases lay outside the gene matches. Per germline, CDR1 LNHDA and CDR2 SQIVND (reference sequence). The CDR3 bases are TGTGCCAGTAGTGGGGCTAGCGGACTAACCGGGGAGCTGTTTTTT. Protein product: CASSGASGLTGELFF.

The chain employs TRBV10-2 and TRBJ2-7, with TRBD2 matching 8 bases. V was pared by 7 bases and J by 5 bases, with 4 bases of the junction left unmatched. CDR3 length equals 12 residues. Germline CDR1 WSHSY, CDR2 SAAADI. The CDR3 DNA sequence: TGCGCCAGCAATCCGGGAGGGGACGAGCAGTACTTC. This gives the protein CASNPGGDEQYF.

V and J are TRBV5-5 and TRBJ1-1; no clear D. This CDR3 contains 14 residues. From germline, CDR1 is SGHKS and CDR2 YYEKEE (reference sequence). Trimming took off 4 bases at V and 3 bases at J, with 13 bases between the two ends. The chain's CDR3 is CASSPAESDTEAFF. The CDR3 DNA follows: TGTGCCAGCAGCCCTGCGGAGTCGGACACTGAAGCTTTCTTT.

The chain uses TRBV4-1 and TRBJ2-1, with D possibly being TRBD2 (6 bases). CDR1 and CDR2 from the germline V gene are MGHRA and YSYEKL. V lost 3 bases, J lost 5 bases, and 23 bases lay in between. The CDR3 length is 18 residues. The CDR3 bases are TGCGCCAGCAGCCACCTCGTTCGACGGGGGAGAGGGAACAATGAGCAGTTCTTC. Encoded protein: CASSHLVRRGRGNNEQFF.

This chain joins TRBV9 and TRBJ2-2; TRBD2 matches at 7 bases. The V and J ends lost 7 bases and 3 bases, in that order; junction bases with no gene match: 6. The CDR3 covers 14 residues. Germline loops: CDR1 SGDLS, CDR2 YYNGEE. The CDR3 region has the DNA TGTGCCAGCGGGAGGGGAGGGTACACCGGGGAGCTGTTTTTT. Amino acid sequence: CASGRGGYTGELFF.

This chain links TRBV20-1 with TRBJ1-1; a possible D gene is TRBD1 (5 bases). This CDR3 has 11 amino acids. Germline values: CDR1 DFQATT, CDR2 SNEGSKA (reference sequence). The V gene lost 4 bases and the J gene lost 11 bases, with 14 bases spanning the gap. CDR3 in amino acids: CSAKGAPVAFF. The CDR3 coding sequence is TGCAGTGCTAAAGGGGCCCCGGTCGCTTTCTTT.

V and J are TRBV18 and TRBJ2-3; 8 bases fit TRBD1. CDR3 length: 15 residues. Germline V CDR1 and CDR2: KGHSH, LQKENI. Germline trimming cut 5 bases from V and 3 bases from J; bases unmatched to any gene: 7. The chain's CDR3 is CASSYAGGRTDTQYF. As DNA, the CDR3 is TGTGCCAGCTCATACGCAGGGGGCCGAACAGATACGCAGTATTTT.

The chain combines TRBV7-9 with TRBJ2-1, with D tentatively TRBD2 (6 bases). Germline V gene data show CDR1 as SEHNR and CDR2 as FQNEAQ (reference sequence). This CDR3 is 15 amino acids long. Deletions cut 3 bases from V and 3 bases from J, with 12 bases between. The CDR3 DNA follows: TGTGCCAGCAGCTTCCCCGGGACTGGCTACAATGAGCAGTTCTTC. Amino acid sequence: CASSFPGTGYNEQFF.

This rearrangement joins TRBV18 to TRBJ1-2; no clear D gene. The V gene's germline CDR1 is KGHSH and CDR2 LQKENI. Trimming took off 4 bases at V and 5 bases at J, with 20 bases between the two ends. This CDR3 contains 16 residues. As DNA, the CDR3 is TGTGCCAGCTCACACTCGACGGAGGCAAGAGGTTATGGCTACACCTTC. Amino acid sequence: CASSHSTEARGYGYTF.

V usage is TRBV27 and J usage is TRBJ1-6; D perhaps matches TRBD1 (6 bases). The germline CDR1 and CDR2 sequences are MNHEY and SMNVEV (reference sequence). The CDR3 runs to 17 residues. Trimming took off 2 bases at V and 7 bases at J, with 18 bases between the two ends. The CDR3 loop is CASSLEARTVWNSPLHF. Written as DNA, the CDR3 is TGTGCCAGCAGTTTAGAGGCTCGGACAGTATGGAATTCACCCCTCCACTTT.

This rearrangement joins TRBV5-6 to TRBJ2-1; a weak D match, TRBD2 (6 bases). There are 16 residues in the CDR3. V lost 2 bases and J 4 bases, leaving 16 bases between the germline ends. The germline CDR1 and CDR2 sequences are SGHDT and YYEEEE. Written as DNA, the CDR3 is TGTGCCAGCAGCTTCCGCGGGGTCCAGAAATACAATGAGCAGTTCTTC. It specifies CASSFRGVQKYNEQFF.

V usage is TRBV6-1 and J usage is TRBJ2-5; 9 nucleotides match TRBD2. Per the germline V gene, CDR1 is MNHNS and CDR2 is SASEGT. There are 13 residues in the CDR3. Trimming at V came to 7 bases and at J to 5 bases, leaving 5 bases not matched to a gene. In DNA form, the CDR3 reads TGTGCCAGCACAACTAGCGGGCGCGAGACCCAGTACTTC. This sequence encodes CASTTSGRETQYF.

About this clone: Other DNA sequences in this specimen translate into the identical CDR3. The J gene is TRBJ2-7, the V gene TRBV6-1; 13 bases fit TRBD2. In germline, CDR1 is MNHNS, CDR2 SASEGT. With V trimmed by 1 base and J by 4 bases, 1 base remained unmatched. The CDR3 is 15 residues long. The CDR3 coding sequence is TGTGCCAGCAGTGAAGGGACTAGCGGGAGTTACGAGCAGTACTTC. It codes for CASSEGTSGSYEQYF.

In this sample, this clone turned up once. The CDR3 DNA is TGTGCCAGCGGCAGGGGGCGCGGGGAGACCCAGTACTTC. Its protein product is CASGRGRGETQYF. The rearrangement links TRBV6-5 to TRBJ2-5; 8 bases line up with TRBD1. Losses at the gene ends were 8 bases for V and 5 bases for J; bases not matched to a gene: 7. CDR1 and CDR2 (germline): MNHEY, SVGAGI. The CDR3 consists of 13 residues.

The genes are TRBV29-1 and TRBJ2-2; 7 bases match TRBD1. The CDR3 loop spans 13 amino acids. Trimming cost V 7 bases and J 9 bases; bases outside gene matches: 11. The germline V gene has CDR1 SQVTM and CDR2 ANQGSEA. The chain's CDR3 is CSGRDRATWELFF. The CDR3 DNA follows: TGCAGCGGCCGGGACAGAGCGACTTGGGAGCTGTTTTTT.

The chain carries TRBV13 and TRBJ2-1; 10 nucleotides match TRBD2. Germline lookup yields CDR1 PRHDT and CDR2 FYEKMQ (reference sequence). V lost 5 bases, J lost 2 bases, and 0 bases stayed unmatched. The CDR3 runs to 14 residues. The CDR3 coding sequence is TGTGCCAGCAGCACTAGCGGGGCCTACAATGAGCAGTTCTTC. Amino acids: CASSTSGAYNEQFF.

V gene TRBV18 combines with J gene TRBJ2-3, with D unclear. This CDR3 contains 14 residues. Between the trimmed V and J ends, which lost 1 base and 4 bases, there was a span of 9 bases. Germline values: CDR1 KGHSH, CDR2 LQKENI. The CDR3 here is CASSPRVEADTQYF. Here the CDR3 DNA reads TGTGCCAGCTCACCACGCGTAGAAGCAGATACGCAGTATTTT.

This clone occurred once. V gene TRBV30 combines with J gene TRBJ1-3, with TRBD1 identical over 9 bases. Per the germline V gene, CDR1 is GTSNPN and CDR2 is SVGIG (reference sequence). With 0 bases clipped from V and 2 bases from J, the junction kept 14 bases outside the gene matches. This CDR3 spans 19 amino acids. CDR3 bases: TGTGCCTGGAGTGTATTCGGGACAGGGTTGGTTCCGGCTGGAAACACCATATATTTT. Translation: CAWSVFGTGLVPAGNTIYF.